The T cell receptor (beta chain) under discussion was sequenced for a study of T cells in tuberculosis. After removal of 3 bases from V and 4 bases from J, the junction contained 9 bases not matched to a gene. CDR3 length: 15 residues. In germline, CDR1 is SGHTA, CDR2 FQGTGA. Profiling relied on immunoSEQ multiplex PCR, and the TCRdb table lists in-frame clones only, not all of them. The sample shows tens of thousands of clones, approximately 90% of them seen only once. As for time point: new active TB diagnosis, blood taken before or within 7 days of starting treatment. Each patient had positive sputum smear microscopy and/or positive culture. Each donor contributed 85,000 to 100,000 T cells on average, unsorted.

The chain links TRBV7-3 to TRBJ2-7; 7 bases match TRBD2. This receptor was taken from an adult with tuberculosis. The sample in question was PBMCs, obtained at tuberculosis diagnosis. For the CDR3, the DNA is TGTGCCAGCAGCTTGGAGGGAGGGCCGACGTACGAGCAGTACTTC. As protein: CASSLEGGPTYEQYF.